Listed here are 5 T cell receptor beta chains from one sample, sequenced in a study of T cell responses to AZD1222 COVID-19 vaccine (dated by TCRdb to the early 2020s). The library relied on the immunoSEQ multiplex PCR assay. Here the immuneACCESS table is served through TCRdb, limited to in-frame sequences with V and J called. Missing clones are a known gap in these copies; in checked studies unresolved V genes cover under half, and the rest lacks a known reason. This sample holds fewer than 130,000 clones; about 85% were observed only once. The biggest ten clones account for about 2.5% of the sample. Sample time point, as interpreted from the label and publication: about 28 days (+/-7) after the second vaccine dose. The sample in question was peripheral blood, obtained 28 days after the second AZD1222 dose. The receptors stem from an adult who received the AZD1222 COVID-19 vaccine.

The chain has TRBV19 and TRBJ2-6, with D tentatively TRBD2 (5 bases). The CDR3 totals 14 residues. V shed 9 bases and J shed 4 bases, with 13 bases lying between them. Looked up from germline, CDR1 is LNHDA and CDR2 is SQIVND (reference sequence). CDR3 bases: TGTGCCAGCCGTACCTCGGGGGGGGCCAACGTCCTGACTTTC. This encodes CASRTSGGANVLTF.

V and J are TRBV7-2 and TRBJ1-6; D is ambiguous. Looked up from germline, CDR1 is SGHTA and CDR2 is FQGNSA. V dropped 6 bases and J dropped 4 bases, with 4 bases sitting between them. CDR3 size: 12 residues. CDR3 bases: TGTGCCAGCAGGACTTATAATTCACCCCTCCACTTT. Residues: CASRTYNSPLHF.

This clone appeared a few times. The chain recombines TRBV30 with TRBJ1-6; no clear D. CDR1 and CDR2 (germline): GTSNPN, SVGIG (reference sequence). This CDR3 spans 11 amino acids. The V end was cut by 3 bases, the J end by 8 bases, with 5 bases between. DNA for the CDR3: TGTGCCTGGAGCGCCGATTCACCCCTCCACTTT. It specifies CAWSADSPLHF.

The chain recombines TRBV10-3 with TRBJ2-5; 12 positions agree with TRBD1. The CDR3 length is 16 residues. Germline assignment: CDR1 ENHRY and CDR2 SYGVKD. After removal of 9 bases from V and 4 bases from J, the junction contained 12 bases not matched to a gene. This chain's CDR3 is CAIPTLGQGARETQYF. The CDR3 DNA follows: TGTGCCATACCCACCCTGGGACAGGGGGCTAGAGAGACCCAGTACTTC.

The chain carries TRBV9 and TRBJ2-1, with D tentatively TRBD2 (7 bases). Trimming removed 4 bases at V and 2 bases at J, with 13 bases between. The V gene's germline CDR1 is SGDLS and CDR2 YYNGEE. The CDR3 is 15 amino acids. The DNA of the CDR3 is TGTGCCAGCAGCCCTAGGGGGAGGGCCTACAATGAGCAGTTCTTC. Translated: CASSPRGRAYNEQFF.